This T cell receptor beta chain was recorded in a study of T cells in localized non-small cell lung cancer. Findings of the study overall: Of the tissues analyzed, uninvolved adjacent lung showed maximal T cell clonality, greater than tumor. Turning up in adjacent lung were a median approximately 50 of the top 100 tumor clones.

V was clipped by 4 bases and J by 1 base, with 14 bases between them. CDR1 and CDR2 (germline): SGHRS, YFSETQ. This CDR3 is 15 amino acids long. As to this clone: Its antigen is unidentified.

Assay used: immunoSEQ multiplex PCR; TCRdb lists only in-frame clones, some missing. The data hold 45,000 to 65,000 clones, with about 87% observed a single time. This receptor was taken from a man between 40 and 70 years old with stage I squamous cell lung carcinoma. The specimen was peripheral blood, collected before any cancer treatment. The chain combines TRBV5-1 with TRBJ1-1; possibly TRBD1 for D (6 bases). The CDR3 nucleotides are TGCGCCAGCAGCCCTAGGACAGATCAGAACACTGAAGCTTTCTTT. This codes for CASSPRTDQNTEAFF. Variable domain in full (rest from reference TRBV5-1 and TRBJ1-1): KAGVTQTPRYLIKTRGQQVTLSCSPISGHRSVSWYQQTPGQGLQFLFEYFSETQRNKGNFPGRFSGRQFSNSRSEMNVSTLELGDSALYLCASSPRTDQNTEAFFGQGTRLTVV.